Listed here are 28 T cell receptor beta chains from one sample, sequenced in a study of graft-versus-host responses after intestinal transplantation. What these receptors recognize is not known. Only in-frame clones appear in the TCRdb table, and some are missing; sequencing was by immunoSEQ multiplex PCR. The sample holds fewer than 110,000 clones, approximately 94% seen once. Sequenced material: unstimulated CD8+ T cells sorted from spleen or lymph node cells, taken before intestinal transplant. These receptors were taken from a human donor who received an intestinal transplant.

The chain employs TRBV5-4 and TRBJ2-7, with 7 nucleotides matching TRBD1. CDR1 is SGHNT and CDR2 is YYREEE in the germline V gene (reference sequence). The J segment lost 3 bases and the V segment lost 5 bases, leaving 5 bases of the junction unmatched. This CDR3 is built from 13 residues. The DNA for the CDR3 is TGTGCCAGCAGTCACGGACAGGACTACGAGCAGTACTTC. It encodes CASSHGQDYEQYF.

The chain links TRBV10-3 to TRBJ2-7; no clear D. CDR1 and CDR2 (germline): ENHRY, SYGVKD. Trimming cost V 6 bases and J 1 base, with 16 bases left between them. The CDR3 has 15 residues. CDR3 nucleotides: TGTGCCATCAGACCCCACGGAAGTACATCCTACGAGCAGTACTTC. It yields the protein CAIRPHGSTSYEQYF.

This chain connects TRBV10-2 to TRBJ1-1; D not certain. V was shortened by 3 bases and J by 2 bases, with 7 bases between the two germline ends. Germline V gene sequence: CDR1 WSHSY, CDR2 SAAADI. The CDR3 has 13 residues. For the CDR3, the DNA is TGCGCCAGCAGTGATGTCTATAACACTGAAGCTTTCTTT. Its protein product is CASSDVYNTEAFF.

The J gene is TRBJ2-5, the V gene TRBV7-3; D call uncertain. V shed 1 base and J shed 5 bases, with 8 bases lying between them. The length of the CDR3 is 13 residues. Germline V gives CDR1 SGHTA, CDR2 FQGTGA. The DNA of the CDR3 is TGTGCCAGCAGCTTAAAGGTGTGGGAGACCCAGTACTTC. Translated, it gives CASSLKVWETQYF.

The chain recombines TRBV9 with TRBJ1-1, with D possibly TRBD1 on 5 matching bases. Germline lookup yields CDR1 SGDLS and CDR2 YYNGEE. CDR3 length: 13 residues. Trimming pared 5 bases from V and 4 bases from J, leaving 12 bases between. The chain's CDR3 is CASSLTQVTEAFF. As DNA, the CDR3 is TGTGCCAGCAGTTTAACACAGGTCACTGAAGCTTTCTTT.

The CDR3 protein is CASSLYEQYF. In DNA, the CDR3 is TGCGCCAGTTCGCTCTACGAGCAGTACTTC. The V and J genes are TRBV4-1 and TRBJ2-5; no reliable D call. The J call may be incorrect, as the DNA end agrees better with TRBJ2-7. Germline CDR1 is MGHRA and CDR2 is YSYEKL. CDR3 length: 10 amino acids.

CDR3 amino acids: CASSPLAGGPREQFF. CDR3 in DNA: TGTGCCAGTAGCCCGCTAGCGGGGGGGCCGCGGGAGCAGTTCTTC. This rearrangement joins TRBV19 to TRBJ2-1, with 12 bases identical to TRBD2. The V segment lost 6 bases and the J segment 10 bases; nucleotides outside the gene matches: 10. Germline V CDR1 and CDR2: LNHDA, SQIVND (reference sequence). The CDR3 covers 15 residues.

The CDR3 region has the DNA TGTGCCAGCAGCCATAGAACTTCGGCTTCCTACAATGAGCAGTTCTTC. Its translation: CASSHRTSASYNEQFF. The rearrangement links TRBV9 to TRBJ2-1, with unresolved D. CDR3 size: 16 residues. Germline V CDR1 and CDR2: SGDLS, YYNGEE. V lost 4 bases and J lost 1, with 15 bases in between.

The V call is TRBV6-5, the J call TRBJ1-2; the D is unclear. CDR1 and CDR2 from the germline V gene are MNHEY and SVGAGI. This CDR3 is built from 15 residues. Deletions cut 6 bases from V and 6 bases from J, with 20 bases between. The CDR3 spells CASRPGLTPGNGYTF. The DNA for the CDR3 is TGTGCCAGCAGACCAGGTTTGACCCCGGGCAATGGCTACACCTTC.

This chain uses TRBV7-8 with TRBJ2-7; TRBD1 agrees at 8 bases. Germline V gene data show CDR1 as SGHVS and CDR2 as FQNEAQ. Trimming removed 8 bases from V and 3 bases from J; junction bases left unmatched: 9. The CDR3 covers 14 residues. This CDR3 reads CASGTGEGYYEQYF. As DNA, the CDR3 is TGTGCCAGCGGGACAGGTGAAGGGTACTACGAGCAGTACTTC. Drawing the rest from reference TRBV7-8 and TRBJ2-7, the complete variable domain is GAGVSQSPRYKVAKRGQDVALRCDPISGHVSLFWYQQALGQGPEFLTYFQNEAQLDKSGLPSDRFFAERPEGSVSTLKIQRTQQEDSAVYLCASGTGEGYYEQYFGPGTRLTVT.

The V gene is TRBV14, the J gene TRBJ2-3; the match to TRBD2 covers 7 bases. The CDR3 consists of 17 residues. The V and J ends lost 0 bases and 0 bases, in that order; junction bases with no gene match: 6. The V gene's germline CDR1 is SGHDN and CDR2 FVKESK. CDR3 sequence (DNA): TGTGCCAGCAGCCAAGAACACCTAGCGGCCAGCACAGATACGCAGTATTTT. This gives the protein CASSQEHLAASTDTQYF. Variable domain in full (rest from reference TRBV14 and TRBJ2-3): EAGVTQFPSHSVIEKGQTVTLRCDPISGHDNLYWYRRVMGKEIKFLLHFVKESKQDESGMPNNRFLAERTGGTYSTLKVQPAELEDSGVYFCASSQEHLAASTDTQYFGPGTRLTVL.

The CDR3 protein is CASSWGLADSYEQYF. CDR3 DNA: TGTGCCAGCAGCTGGGGACTAGCAGACTCCTACGAGCAGTACTTC. The chain combines TRBV7-9 with TRBJ2-7; 9 nucleotides match TRBD2. Germline lookup yields CDR1 SEHNR and CDR2 FQNEAQ (reference sequence). V gave up 4 bases and J gave up 0 bases; unmatched junction bases: 4. The CDR3 loop spans 15 amino acids. Full variable domain (remainder filled in from reference TRBV7-9 and TRBJ2-7): DTGVSQNPRHKITKRGQNVTFRCDPISEHNRLYWYRQTLGQGPEFLTYFQNEAQLEKSRLLSDRFSAERPKGSFSTLEIQRTEQGDSAMYLCASSWGLADSYEQYFGPGTRLTVT.

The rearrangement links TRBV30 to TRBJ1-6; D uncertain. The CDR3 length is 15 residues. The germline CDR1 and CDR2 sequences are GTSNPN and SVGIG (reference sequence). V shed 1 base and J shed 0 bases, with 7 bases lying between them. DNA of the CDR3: TGTGCCTGGAGTGCGGGAGGCTCCTATAATTCACCCCTCCACTTT. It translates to CAWSAGGSYNSPLHF.

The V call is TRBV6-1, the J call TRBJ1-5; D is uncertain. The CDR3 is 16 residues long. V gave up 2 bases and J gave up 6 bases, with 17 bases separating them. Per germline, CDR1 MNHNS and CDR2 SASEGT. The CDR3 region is CASSELAASRIQPQHF. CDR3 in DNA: TGTGCCAGCAGTGAATTAGCGGCGTCGAGGATTCAGCCCCAGCATTTT.

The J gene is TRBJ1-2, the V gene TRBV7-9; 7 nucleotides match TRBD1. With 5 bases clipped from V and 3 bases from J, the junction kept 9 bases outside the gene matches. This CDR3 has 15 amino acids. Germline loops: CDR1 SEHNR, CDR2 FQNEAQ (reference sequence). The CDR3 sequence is CASSPYYDRDYGYTF. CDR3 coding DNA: TGTGCCAGCAGCCCATACTACGACAGGGACTATGGCTACACCTTC.

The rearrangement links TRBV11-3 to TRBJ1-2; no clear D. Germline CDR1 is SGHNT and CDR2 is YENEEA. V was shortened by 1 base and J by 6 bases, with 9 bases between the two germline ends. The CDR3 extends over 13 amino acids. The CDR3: CASSLGSVNGYTF. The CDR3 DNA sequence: TGTGCCAGCAGCTTAGGCTCAGTGAATGGCTACACCTTC. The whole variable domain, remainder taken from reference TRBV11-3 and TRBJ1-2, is EAGVVQSPRYKIIEKKQPVAFWCNPISGHNTLYWYLQNLGQGPELLIRYENEEAVDDSQLPKDRFSAERLKGVDSTLKIQPAELGDSAVYLCASSLGSVNGYTFGSGTRLTVV.

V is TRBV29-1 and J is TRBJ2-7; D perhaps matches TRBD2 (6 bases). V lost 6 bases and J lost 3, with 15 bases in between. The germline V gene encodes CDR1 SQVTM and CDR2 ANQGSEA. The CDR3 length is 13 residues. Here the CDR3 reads CSVGVGGYYEQYF. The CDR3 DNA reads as TGCAGCGTCGGGGTTGGAGGGTACTACGAGCAGTACTTC.

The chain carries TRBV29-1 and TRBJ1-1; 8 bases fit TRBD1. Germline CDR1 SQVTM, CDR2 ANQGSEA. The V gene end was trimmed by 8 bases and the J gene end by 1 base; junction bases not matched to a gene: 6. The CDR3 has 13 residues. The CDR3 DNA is TGCAGCTCCCAACAGGGGGAGAACACTGAAGCTTTCTTT. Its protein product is CSSQQGENTEAFF.

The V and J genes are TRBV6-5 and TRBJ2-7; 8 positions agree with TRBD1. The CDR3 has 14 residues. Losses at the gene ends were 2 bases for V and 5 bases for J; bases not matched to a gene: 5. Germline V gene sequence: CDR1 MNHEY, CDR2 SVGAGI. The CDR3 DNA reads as TGTGCCAGCAGTTACCCGGACAGGGCCCACGAGCAGTACTTC. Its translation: CASSYPDRAHEQYF.

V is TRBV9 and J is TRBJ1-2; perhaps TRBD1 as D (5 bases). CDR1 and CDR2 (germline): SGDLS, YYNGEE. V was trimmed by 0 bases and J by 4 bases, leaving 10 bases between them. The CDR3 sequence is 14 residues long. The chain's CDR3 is CASSVGGGSYGYTF. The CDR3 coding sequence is TGTGCCAGCAGCGTAGGCGGGGGGAGCTATGGCTACACCTTC.

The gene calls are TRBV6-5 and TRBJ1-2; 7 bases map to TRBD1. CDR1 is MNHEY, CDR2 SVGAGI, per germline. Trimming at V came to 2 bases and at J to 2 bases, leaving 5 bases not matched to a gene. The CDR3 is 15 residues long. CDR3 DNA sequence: TGTGCCAGCAGTTACGGCCCGGGACAGAACTATGGCTACACCTTC. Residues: CASSYGPGQNYGYTF.

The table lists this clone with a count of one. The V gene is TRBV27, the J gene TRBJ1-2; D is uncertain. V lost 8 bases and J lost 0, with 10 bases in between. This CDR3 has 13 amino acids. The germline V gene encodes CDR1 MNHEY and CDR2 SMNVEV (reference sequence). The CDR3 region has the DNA TGTGCCAGCGGGGTGGGAGCTAACTATGGCTACACCTTC. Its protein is CASGVGANYGYTF.

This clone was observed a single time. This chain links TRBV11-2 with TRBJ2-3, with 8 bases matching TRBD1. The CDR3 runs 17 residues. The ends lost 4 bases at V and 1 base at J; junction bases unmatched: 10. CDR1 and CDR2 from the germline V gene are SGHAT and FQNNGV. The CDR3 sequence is CASSSKQGAGGTDTQYF. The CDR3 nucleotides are TGTGCCAGCAGCTCAAAGCAGGGGGCTGGAGGCACAGATACGCAGTATTTT. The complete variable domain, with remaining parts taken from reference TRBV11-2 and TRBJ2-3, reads EAGVAQSPRYKIIEKRQSVAFWCNPISGHATLYWYQQILGQGPKLLIQFQNNGVVDDSQLPKDRFSAERLKGVDSTLKIQPAKLEDSAVYLCASSSKQGAGGTDTQYFGPGTRLTVL.

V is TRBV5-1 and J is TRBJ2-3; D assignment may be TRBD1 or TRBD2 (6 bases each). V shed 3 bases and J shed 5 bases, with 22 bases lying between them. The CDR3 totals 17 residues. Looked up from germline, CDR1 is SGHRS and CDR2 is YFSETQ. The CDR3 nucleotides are TGCGCCAGCAGCTCCCTTTACCGGGGGCTGGATGGAGATACGCAGTATTTT. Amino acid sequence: CASSSLYRGLDGDTQYF.

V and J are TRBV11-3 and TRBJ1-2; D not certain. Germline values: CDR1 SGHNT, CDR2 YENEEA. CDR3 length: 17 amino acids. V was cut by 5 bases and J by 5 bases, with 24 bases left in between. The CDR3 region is CASSLPTPLDRVYGYTF. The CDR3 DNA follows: TGTGCCAGCAGCCTACCCACCCCTCTAGACCGGGTATATGGCTACACCTTC.

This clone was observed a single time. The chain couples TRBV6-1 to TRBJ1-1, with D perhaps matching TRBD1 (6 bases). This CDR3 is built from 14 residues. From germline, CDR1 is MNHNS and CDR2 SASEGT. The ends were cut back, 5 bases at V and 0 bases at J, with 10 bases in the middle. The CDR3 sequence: CASSNRVMNTEAFF. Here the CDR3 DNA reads TGTGCCAGCAGTAACAGGGTCATGAACACTGAAGCTTTCTTT.

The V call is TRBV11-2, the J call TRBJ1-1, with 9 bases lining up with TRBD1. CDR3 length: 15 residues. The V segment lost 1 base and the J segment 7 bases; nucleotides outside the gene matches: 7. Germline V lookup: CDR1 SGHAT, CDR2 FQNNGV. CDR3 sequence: CASSLGGQGTSEAFF. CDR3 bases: TGTGCCAGCAGCTTAGGTGGACAGGGGACGAGTGAAGCTTTCTTT.

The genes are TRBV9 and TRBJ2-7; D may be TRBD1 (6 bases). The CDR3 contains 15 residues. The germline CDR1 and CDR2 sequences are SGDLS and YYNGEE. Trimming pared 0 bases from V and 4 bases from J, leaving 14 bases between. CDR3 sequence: CASSVGEGGAYEQYF. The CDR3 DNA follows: TGTGCCAGCAGCGTAGGAGAAGGGGGTGCGTACGAGCAGTACTTC.